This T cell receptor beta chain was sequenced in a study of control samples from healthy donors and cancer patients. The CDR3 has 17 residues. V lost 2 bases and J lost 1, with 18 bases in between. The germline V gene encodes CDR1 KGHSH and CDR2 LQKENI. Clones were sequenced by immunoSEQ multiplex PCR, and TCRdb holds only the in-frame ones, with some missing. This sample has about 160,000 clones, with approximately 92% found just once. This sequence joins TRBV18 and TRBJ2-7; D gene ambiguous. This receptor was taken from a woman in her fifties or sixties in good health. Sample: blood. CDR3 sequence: CASSPMYRQAVSYEQYF. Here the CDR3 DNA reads TGTGCCAGCTCACCAATGTATCGGCAGGCGGTGTCCTACGAGCAGTACTTC.